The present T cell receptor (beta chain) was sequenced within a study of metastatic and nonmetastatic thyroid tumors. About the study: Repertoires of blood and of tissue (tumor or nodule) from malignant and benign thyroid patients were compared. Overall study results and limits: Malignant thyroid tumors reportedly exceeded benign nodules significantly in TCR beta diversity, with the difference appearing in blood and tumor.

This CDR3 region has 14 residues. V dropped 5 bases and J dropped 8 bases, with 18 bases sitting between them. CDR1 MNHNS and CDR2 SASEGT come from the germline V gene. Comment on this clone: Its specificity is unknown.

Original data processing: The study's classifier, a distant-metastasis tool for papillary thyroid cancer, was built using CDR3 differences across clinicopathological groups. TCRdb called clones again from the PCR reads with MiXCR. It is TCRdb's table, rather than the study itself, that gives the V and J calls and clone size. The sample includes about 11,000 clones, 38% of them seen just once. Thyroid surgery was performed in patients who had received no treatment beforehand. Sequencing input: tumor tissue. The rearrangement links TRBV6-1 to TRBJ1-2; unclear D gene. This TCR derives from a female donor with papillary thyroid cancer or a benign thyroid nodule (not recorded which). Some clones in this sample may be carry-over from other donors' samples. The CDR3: CASSSGRAFGGYTF. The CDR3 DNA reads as TGTGCCAGCAGTTCCGGGAGGGCGTTCGGGGGCTACACCTTC.